What follows describes a single T cell receptor (beta chain). The clone's antigen remains unknown. No qualities accompany the bases; no much larger clone lies one base away. The data originate from a study of blood T cell repertoires in COVID-19 (dated by TCRdb to 2018 to 2020). About the investigation overall: Samples covering the acute and convalescent phases of COVID-19 were provided by collaborators in the United States, Italy and Spain. The material from the prospective study consisted of cDNA or gDNA derived from T cells, B-cell-depleted T cells, or PBMCs. Deeply sampled blood TCRbeta repertoires from subjects exposed to, actively infected with, or recovered from COVID-19 were included in the dataset. The repertoires were made available in a free public database intended to serve as a resource for research on the immune response to SARS-CoV-2. Samples came from the ongoing ImmuneRACE study (first 160 participants) plus 1,254 subjects from 6 global collaborators. Sample metadata almost always included a de-identified subject ID, COVID-19 status, age in years and sex. HLA class I and class II types, where available, came from metadata supplied by the sample provider rather than from assay-based typing.

Participants in the prospective study were aged 18 to 89 years, lived in more than 20 United States geographic areas, and enrolled through a virtual design. To assign participants to cohorts, the prospective study relied on clinical history that participants themselves reported in a screening survey and a study questionnaire. Exposed participants had been in contact with someone with a PCR-confirmed or clinician-diagnosed COVID-19 case within 2 weeks of study entry. Each participant in the prospective study had whole blood, serum and a nasopharyngeal or oropharyngeal swab collected by mobile phlebotomists. Prospective study participants could optionally give additional blood draws and questionnaires over an approximately two-month period. Before DNA extraction, blood samples from the prospective study were shipped at room temperature or frozen. The paper's findings and limits, for the study overall: The amount of clinical and demographic metadata varied by source and participant and was provided uncurated.

TCRbeta CDR3 regions were amplified from genomic DNA using the immunoSEQ Assay, a bias-controlled multiplex PCR. As for the original processing: The number of nucleated cells in each sample was estimated by amplification of reference gene primers within the assay. To quantify the absolute abundance of each unique TCRbeta CDR3 rearrangement, sequence reads were collapsed and filtered. For each sample, productive Simpson clonality was calculated as the square root of Simpson's diversity index over productive rearrangements. This immuneACCESS table, as held by TCRdb, lists in-frame sequences with V and J called but not all clones. Of the missing ones, under half trace to an unresolved V gene in checked studies; the others have no known cause. The DNA gave D and trimming, while V, J and clone size come from that table. A total of over 350,000 clones appear in this sample, approximately 93% of them only once. The top ten clones comprise around 0.86% of the sample.

Sample: PBMCs or T cells enriched from blood (not recorded which). This TCR was recovered from a woman between 40 and 55 years old who had been exposed to COVID-19.

The nucleotides read TGTGCCAGCAGTGAAGGGTCGGGAACTTACAATGAGCAGTTCTTC. Translation gives CASSEGSGTYNEQFF. The rearrangement joined TRBV6-1 to TRBJ2-1; TRBD2 could be the D gene, as 5 bases match. In the germline V gene, CDR1 corresponds to MNHNS and CDR2 to SASEGT. Deletion took 1 base off V and 4 bases off J, with a span of 11 bases between the germline ends. The CDR3 goes from the cysteine to the phenylalanine over 15 residues. The kept DNA is CDR3 alone, 45 bases in frame from the first base.